This T cell receptor (beta chain) came from a study of cytomegalovirus exposure and HLA in healthy donors. Study outcomes and limitations: Follow-up analysis seemed to connect common viral pathogens with several of the most significant clusters identified. Later genetic work tied a missense DCLRE1C variant to beta-chain V and J trimming. According to the study, some 160 TCR beta chains were cytomegalovirus-associated. What TCR beta sequences reportedly achieved was accurate prediction of HLA-A and HLA-B alleles in most subjects.

V trimming: 3 bases; J trimming: 7 bases; junction bases outside the gene matches: 6. The CDR3 covers 13 residues. Per germline, CDR1 SQVTM and CDR2 ANQGSEA. With respect to this clone: Its antigen remains unknown.

Researchers ran the PCR with 60 Vbeta and 13 Jbeta primers. Some clones are missing from TCRdb's copy, which holds only in-frame ones; the method was immunoSEQ multiplex PCR. The sample includes 90,000 to 120,000 clones, around three quarters of them seen just once. This TCR was sampled from a female donor in good health and CMV-seropositive. V and J are TRBV29-1 and TRBJ1-2; 9 bases are shared with TRBD1. Material for sequencing was PBMCs. CDR3 nucleotide sequence: TGCAGCGTTGATACAGGGGGCGAGGTTGGCTACACCTTC. It encodes CSVDTGGEVGYTF.